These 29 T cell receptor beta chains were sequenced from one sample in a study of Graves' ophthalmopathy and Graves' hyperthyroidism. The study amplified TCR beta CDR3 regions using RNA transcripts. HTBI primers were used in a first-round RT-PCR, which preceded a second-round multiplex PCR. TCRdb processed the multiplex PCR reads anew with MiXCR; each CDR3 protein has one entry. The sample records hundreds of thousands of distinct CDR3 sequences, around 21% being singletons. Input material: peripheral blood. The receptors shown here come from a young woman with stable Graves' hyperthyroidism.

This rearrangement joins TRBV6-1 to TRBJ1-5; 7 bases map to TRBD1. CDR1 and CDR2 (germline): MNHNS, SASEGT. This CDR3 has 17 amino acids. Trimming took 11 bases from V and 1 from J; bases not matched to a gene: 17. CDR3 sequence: CAGGGTAGLGSNQPQHF. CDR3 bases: TGTGCCGGCGGGGGGACAGCAGGGCTGGGAAGCAATCAGCCCCAGCATTTT.

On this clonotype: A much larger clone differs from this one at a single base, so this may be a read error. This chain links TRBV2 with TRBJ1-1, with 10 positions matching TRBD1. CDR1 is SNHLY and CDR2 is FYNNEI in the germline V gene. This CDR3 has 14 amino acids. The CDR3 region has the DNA TGTGCCAGCAGTTGGACAGGGGGGCTGGTTGAACCTTTCTTT. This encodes CASSWTGGLVEPFF.

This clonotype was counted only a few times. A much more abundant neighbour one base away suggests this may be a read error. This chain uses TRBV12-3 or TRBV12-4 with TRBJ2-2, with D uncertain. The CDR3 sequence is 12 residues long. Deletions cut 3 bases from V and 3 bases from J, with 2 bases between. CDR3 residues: CASSFHTGELFF. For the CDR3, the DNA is TGTGCCAGCAGTTTCCACACCGGGGAGCTGTTTTTT.

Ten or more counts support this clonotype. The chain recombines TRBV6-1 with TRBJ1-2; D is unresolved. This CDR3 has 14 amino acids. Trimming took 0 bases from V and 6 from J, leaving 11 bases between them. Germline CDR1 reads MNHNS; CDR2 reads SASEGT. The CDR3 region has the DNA TGTGCCAGCAGTGAAGCGCGCAGGTCGGATGGCTACACCTTC. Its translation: CASSEARRSDGYTF.

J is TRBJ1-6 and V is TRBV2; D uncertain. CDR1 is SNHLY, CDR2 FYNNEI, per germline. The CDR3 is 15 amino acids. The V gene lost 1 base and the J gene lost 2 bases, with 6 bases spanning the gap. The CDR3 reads CASSEVDTYNSPLHF. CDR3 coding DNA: TGTGCCAGCAGTGAAGTAGATACCTATAATTCACCCCTCCACTTT.

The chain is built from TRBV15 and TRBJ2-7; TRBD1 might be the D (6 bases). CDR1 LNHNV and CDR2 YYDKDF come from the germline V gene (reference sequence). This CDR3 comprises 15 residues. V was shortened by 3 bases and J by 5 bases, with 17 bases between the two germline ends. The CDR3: CATSRDLQGRNEQYF. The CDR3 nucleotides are TGTGCCACCAGCAGGGACCTACAGGGCCGGAACGAGCAGTACTTC.

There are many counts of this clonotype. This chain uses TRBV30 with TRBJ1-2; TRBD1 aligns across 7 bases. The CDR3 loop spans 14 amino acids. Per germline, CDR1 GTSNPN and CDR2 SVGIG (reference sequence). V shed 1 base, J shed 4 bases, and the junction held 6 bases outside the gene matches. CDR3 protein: CAWSGTGLIYGYTF. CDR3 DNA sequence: TGTGCCTGGAGTGGGACAGGTCTTATCTATGGCTACACCTTC.

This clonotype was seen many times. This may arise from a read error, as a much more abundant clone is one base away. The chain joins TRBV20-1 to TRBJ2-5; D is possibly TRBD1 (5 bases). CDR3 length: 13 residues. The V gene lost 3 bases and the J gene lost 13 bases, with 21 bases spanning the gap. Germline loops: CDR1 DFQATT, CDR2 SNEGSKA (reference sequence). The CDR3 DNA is TGCAGTGCTAGCGACACCCGGAAGGGGCCCCGGTACTTC. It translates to CSASDTRKGPRYF.

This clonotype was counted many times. This CDR3 is CASYPLGETSYEQYF. CDR3 DNA: TGTGCCAGCTACCCCCTGGGGGAGACCTCCTACGAGCAGTACTTC. The chain links TRBV6-1 to TRBJ2-7; D may match TRBD1 or TRBD2 (5 bases each). This CDR3 spans 15 amino acids. V shed 8 bases and J shed 0 bases, with 17 bases lying between them. Per the germline V gene, CDR1 is MNHNS and CDR2 is SASEGT.

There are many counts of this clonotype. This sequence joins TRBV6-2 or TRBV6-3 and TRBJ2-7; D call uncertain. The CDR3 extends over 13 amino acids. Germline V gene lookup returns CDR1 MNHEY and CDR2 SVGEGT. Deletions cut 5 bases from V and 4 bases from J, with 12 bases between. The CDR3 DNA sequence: TGTGCCAGCAGTGCATTGGAGAGTTACGAGCAGTACTTC. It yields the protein CASSALESYEQYF.

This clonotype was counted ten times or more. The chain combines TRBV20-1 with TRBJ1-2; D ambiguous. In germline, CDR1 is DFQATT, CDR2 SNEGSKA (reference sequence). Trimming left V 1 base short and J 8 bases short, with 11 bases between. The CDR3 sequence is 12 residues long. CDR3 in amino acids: CSARVGTGGYTF. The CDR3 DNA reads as TGCAGTGCTAGAGTGGGTACCGGCGGCTACACCTTC.

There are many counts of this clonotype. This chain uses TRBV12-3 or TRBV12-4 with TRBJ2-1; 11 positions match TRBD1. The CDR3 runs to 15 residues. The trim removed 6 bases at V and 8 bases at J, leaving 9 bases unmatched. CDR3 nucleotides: TGTGCCAGCAGCATCCGGGACAGGGGGTTAGATGAGCAGTTCTTC. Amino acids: CASSIRDRGLDEQFF.

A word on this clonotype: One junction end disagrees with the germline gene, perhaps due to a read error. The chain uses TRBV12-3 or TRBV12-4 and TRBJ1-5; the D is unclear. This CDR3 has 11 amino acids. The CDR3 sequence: CASTLTSNQHF. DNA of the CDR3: TGTGCCAGCACTTTAACCTCTAATCAGCATTTT.

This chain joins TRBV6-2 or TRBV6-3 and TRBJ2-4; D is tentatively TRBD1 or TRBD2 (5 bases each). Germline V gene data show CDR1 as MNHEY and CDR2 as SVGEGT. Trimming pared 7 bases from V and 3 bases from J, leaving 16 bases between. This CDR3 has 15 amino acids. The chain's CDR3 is CASIPRGAGKNIQYF. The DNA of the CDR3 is TGTGCCAGCATCCCTAGAGGGGCGGGCAAAAACATTCAGTACTTC.

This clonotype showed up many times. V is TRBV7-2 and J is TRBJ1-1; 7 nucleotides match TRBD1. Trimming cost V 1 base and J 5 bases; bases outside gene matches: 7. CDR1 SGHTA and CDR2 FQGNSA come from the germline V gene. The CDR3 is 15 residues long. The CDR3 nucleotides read TGTGCCAGCAGCTTAGAAAAGGGGGCTGGGACTGAAGCTTTCTTT. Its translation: CASSLEKGAGTEAFF.

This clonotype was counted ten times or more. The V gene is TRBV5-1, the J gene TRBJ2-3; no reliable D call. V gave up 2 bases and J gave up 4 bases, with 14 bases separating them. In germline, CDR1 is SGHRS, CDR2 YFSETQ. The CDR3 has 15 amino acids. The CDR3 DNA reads TGCGCCAGCAGCTTCCCTGACCCCCCGGCAGATACGCAGTATTTT. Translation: CASSFPDPPADTQYF.

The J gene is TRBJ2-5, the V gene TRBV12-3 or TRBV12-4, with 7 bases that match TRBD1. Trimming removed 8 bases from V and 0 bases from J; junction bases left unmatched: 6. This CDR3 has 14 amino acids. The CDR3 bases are TGTGCCAGCTCACCGGGACAGCACCAAGAGACCCAGTACTTC. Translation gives CASSPGQHQETQYF.

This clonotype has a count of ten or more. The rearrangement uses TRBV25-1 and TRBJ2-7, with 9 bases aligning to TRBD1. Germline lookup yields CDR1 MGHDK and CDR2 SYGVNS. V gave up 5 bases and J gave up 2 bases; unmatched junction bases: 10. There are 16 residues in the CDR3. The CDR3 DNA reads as TGTGCCAGCAGTCCCGGCCCCGGGACAGGGACCTACGAGCAGTACTTC. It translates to CASSPGPGTGTYEQYF.

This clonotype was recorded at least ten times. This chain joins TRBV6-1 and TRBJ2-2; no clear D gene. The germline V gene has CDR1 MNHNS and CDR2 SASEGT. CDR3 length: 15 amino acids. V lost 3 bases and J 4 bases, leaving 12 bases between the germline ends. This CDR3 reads CASSEAQVFTGELFF. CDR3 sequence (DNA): TGTGCCAGCAGTGAGGCCCAGGTGTTCACCGGGGAGCTGTTTTTT.

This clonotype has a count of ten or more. CDR3 coding DNA: TGTGCCAGCAGTGGGACAGGCGCCTATGGCTACACCTTC. As protein: CASSGTGAYGYTF. The genes are TRBV12-3 or TRBV12-4 and TRBJ1-2; TRBD1 matches 8 bases. The V and J ends lost 5 bases and 4 bases, in that order; junction bases with no gene match: 3. The CDR3 totals 13 residues.

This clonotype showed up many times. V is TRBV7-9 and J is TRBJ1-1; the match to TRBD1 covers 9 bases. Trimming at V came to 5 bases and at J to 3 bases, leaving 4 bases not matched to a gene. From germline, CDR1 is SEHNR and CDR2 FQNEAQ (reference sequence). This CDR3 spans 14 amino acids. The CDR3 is CASSRDREDTEAFF. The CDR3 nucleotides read TGTGCCAGCAGCCGGGACAGGGAGGACACTGAAGCTTTCTTT.

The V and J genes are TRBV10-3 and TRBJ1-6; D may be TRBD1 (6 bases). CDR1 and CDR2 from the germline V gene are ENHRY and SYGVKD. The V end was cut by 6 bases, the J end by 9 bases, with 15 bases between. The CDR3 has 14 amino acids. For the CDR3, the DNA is TGTGCCATCAGGGACACAGGGTTAAGTTCACCCCTCCACTTT. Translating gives CAIRDTGLSSPLHF.

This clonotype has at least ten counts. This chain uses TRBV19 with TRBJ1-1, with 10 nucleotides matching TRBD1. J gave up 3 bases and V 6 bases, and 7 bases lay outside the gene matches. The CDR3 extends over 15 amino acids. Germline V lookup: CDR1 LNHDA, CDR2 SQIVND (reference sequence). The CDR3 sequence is CASRTTGGAYTEAFF. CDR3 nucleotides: TGTGCCAGTAGGACGACAGGGGGCGCGTACACTGAAGCTTTCTTT.

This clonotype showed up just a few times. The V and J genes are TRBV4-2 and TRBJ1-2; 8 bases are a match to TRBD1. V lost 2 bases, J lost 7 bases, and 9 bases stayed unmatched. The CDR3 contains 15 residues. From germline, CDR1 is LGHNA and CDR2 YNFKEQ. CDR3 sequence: CASSQYGQGMRGYTF. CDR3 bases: TGTGCCAGCAGCCAATATGGACAGGGAATGCGTGGCTACACCTTC.

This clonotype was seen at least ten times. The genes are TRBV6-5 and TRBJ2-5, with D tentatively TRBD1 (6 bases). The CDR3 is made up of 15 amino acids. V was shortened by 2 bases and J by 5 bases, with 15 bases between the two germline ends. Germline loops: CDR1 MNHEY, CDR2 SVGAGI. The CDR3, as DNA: TGTGCCAGCAGTTACCGTTCAGGGGCAGGGGAGACCCAGTACTTC. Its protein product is CASSYRSGAGETQYF.

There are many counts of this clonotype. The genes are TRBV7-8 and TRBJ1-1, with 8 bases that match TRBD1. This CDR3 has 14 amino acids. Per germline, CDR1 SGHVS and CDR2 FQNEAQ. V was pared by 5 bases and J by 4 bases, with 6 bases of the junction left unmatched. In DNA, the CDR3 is TGTGCCAGCAGCCTATTAACAGGGGGCACTGAAGCTTTCTTT. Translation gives CASSLLTGGTEAFF.

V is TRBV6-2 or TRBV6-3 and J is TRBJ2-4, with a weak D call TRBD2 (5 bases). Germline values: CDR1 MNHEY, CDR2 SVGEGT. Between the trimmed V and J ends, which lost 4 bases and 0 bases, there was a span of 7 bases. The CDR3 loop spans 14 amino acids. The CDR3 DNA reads TGTGCCAGCAGTTTTGCGGGAGCCAAAAACATTCAGTACTTC. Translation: CASSFAGAKNIQYF.

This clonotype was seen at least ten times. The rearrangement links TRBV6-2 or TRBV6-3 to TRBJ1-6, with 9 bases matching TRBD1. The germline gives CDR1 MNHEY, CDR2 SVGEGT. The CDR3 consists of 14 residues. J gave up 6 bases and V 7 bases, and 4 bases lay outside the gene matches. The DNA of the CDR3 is TGTGCCAGCAACCGGGACAGGGTTAATTCACCCCTCCACTTT. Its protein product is CASNRDRVNSPLHF.

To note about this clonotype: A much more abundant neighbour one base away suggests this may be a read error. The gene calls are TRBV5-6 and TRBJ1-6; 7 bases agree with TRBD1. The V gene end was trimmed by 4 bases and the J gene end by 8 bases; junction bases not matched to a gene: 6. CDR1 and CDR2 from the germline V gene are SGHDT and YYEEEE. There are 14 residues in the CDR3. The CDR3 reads CASSTGQRYSPLHF. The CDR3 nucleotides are TGTGCCAGCAGCACGGGACAGAGATATTCACCCCTCCACTTT.